What follows describes a single TCR beta chain. Antigen specificity is unknown. The data originate from a study of cytomegalovirus exposure and HLA in healthy donors. Notes on the study in general: Differences between HLA loci emerged in a later analysis of TCR association rates, with DRB1 most and HLA-C fewest. Later genetic work tied a missense DCLRE1C variant to beta-chain V and J trimming. A prior analysis recorded that most TCR beta V segments were productive about 87% or about 30% of the time. Certain indistinguishable V segments, among them TRBV6-2 and TRBV6-3, were excluded.

The PCR was carried out with 60 Vbeta primers and 13 Jbeta primers. Sequenced by immunoSEQ multiplex PCR; TCRdb stores in-frame clones only, minus some. Its clone listing holds some 76,000 clones. Germline V gene data show CDR1 as MDHEN and CDR2 as SYDVKM. This CDR3 spans 17 amino acids. Trimming cost V 5 bases and J 0 bases, with 17 bases left between them. This chain joins TRBV28 and TRBJ2-4; D perhaps matches TRBD1 (6 bases). The sample comprised PBMCs. The receptor was derived from a female donor in good health and CMV-seropositive. CDR3 residues: CASSVRQDALAKNIQYF. CDR3 DNA: TGTGCCAGCAGTGTACGACAGGACGCCTTAGCCAAAAACATTCAGTACTTC.